This T cell receptor beta chain was captured in a study of cytomegalovirus exposure and HLA in healthy donors. Study-wide results and limits: There were three CMV-associated chains whose specificity for CMV antigens was confirmed in vitro. An analysis that was carried out later associated approximately 15,000 TCR beta sequences with HLA alleles at 0.05 false discovery rate.

The PCR was carried out with 60 Vbeta primers and 13 Jbeta primers. Original handling: Per a later analysis, the number of unique TCR beta chains was approximately 73 million, of which some 9.9 million were shared. Here immunoSEQ multiplex PCR was the method, and the copy in TCRdb shows in-frame clones only, minus some. That table is the source of V, J and clone size, and D and trimming were worked out from the DNA. The sample gives 200,000 to 250,000 clones, around 73% of which show up once; less than 4.5% is in the top ten. On this clone: The antigen remains undetermined.

CDR3 size: 15 residues. J lost 8 bases, V lost 6 bases, and 16 bases had no gene match. Germline lookup yields CDR1 SQVTM and CDR2 ANQGSEA. This clonotype was sampled from a male donor in good health and CMV-seronegative. V gene TRBV29-1 combines with J gene TRBJ1-2; 9 nucleotides match TRBD1. Material: PBMCs. In nucleotides, the CDR3 is TGCAGCGTCGTCACAGGGGGCGGATTGGGCTACGGCTACACCTTC. Its translation: CSVVTGGGLGYGYTF.